These 30 T cell receptor beta chains were all obtained from the same sample, sequenced in a study of blood T cell repertoires in COVID-19 (TCRdb year 2020). The receptor library was made with the immunoSEQ multiplex PCR assay. Not all clones reach the TCRdb copy of this immuneACCESS table, which keeps in-frame sequences only. Checked studies attribute under half of the gap to unresolved V genes and leave the rest unexplained. For this sample the table gives roughly 130,000 clones, of which around 80% were detected only once. The top ten constitute 1.9% of the sample. Specimen: peripheral blood. The receptors here all came from a man in his sixties or seventies with acute or convalescent COVID-19.

This clone was recorded many times. V and J are TRBV28 and TRBJ2-7, with a possible D match to TRBD1 (5 bases). V gave up 3 bases and J gave up 2 bases, with 8 bases separating them. CDR3 length: 13 amino acids. Germline CDR1 reads MDHEN; CDR2 reads SYDVKM. For the CDR3, the DNA is TGTGCCAGCAGTTTGACAGTGACCTACGAGCAGTACTTC. This codes for CASSLTVTYEQYF.

This clone occurred once. CDR3 DNA: TGTGCCAGCAGCCAATCCTATGAAAAACTGTTTTTT. Translated, it gives CASSQSYEKLFF. The rearrangement links TRBV6-2 or TRBV6-3 to TRBJ1-4, with D hard to call. V dropped 6 bases and J dropped 6 bases, with 8 bases sitting between them. In germline, CDR1 is MNHEY, CDR2 SVGEGT. CDR3 size: 12 residues.

This clone was seen more than once but under ten times. The chain has TRBV2 and TRBJ1-4; 9 bases agree with TRBD1. CDR3 length: 14 amino acids. Per the germline V gene, CDR1 is SNHLY and CDR2 is FYNNEI. V trimming: 6 bases; J trimming: 8 bases; junction bases outside the gene matches: 7. The CDR3 spells CASSSDRGLEKLFF. The CDR3 coding sequence is TGTGCCAGCAGCTCGGACAGGGGCTTGGAAAAACTGTTTTTT.

The V and J genes are TRBV5-1 and TRBJ2-7; TRBD1 is a possible D gene (5 bases). The CDR3 covers 14 residues. V was shortened by 5 bases and J by 0 bases, with 12 bases between the two germline ends. CDR1 is SGHRS, CDR2 YFSETQ, per germline. In DNA form, the CDR3 reads TGCGCCAGCAGTCCGTCAGGGTTCTCCTACGAGCAGTACTTC. It translates to CASSPSGFSYEQYF.

As concerns this clone: Other nucleotide sequences from this sample produce the same CDR3. J is TRBJ2-7 and V is TRBV5-1, with no clear D. With 3 bases removed from V and 2 bases from J, the gap between germline ends came to 6 bases. Looked up from germline, CDR1 is SGHRS and CDR2 is YFSETQ. The CDR3 spans 12 residues. The CDR3 DNA sequence: TGCGCCAGCAGCTCCCCCGCCTACGAGCAGTACTTC. Protein sequence: CASSSPAYEQYF. The variable domain in full, with the rest retrieved from reference TRBV5-1 and TRBJ2-7, is KAGVTQTPRYLIKTRGQQVTLSCSPISGHRSVSWYQQTPGQGLQFLFEYFSETQRNKGNFPGRFSGRQFSNSRSEMNVSTLELGDSALYLCASSSPAYEQYFGPGTRLTVT.

The CDR3 nucleotides read TGTGCCAGCAGTTCAGGGTTCGCCCACGAGCAGTACTTC. Amino acids: CASSSGFAHEQYF. The chain couples TRBV2 to TRBJ2-7, with D perhaps TRBD1 (5 bases). The V gene lost 5 bases and the J gene lost 5 bases, with 13 bases spanning the gap. CDR3 length: 13 residues. In germline, CDR1 is SNHLY, CDR2 FYNNEI.

The chain joins TRBV6-1 to TRBJ1-1; D gene uncertain. The CDR3 has 14 residues. The germline gives CDR1 MNHNS, CDR2 SASEGT. V dropped 3 bases and J dropped 7 bases, with 15 bases sitting between them. The CDR3 protein is CASSEVWGGSEAFF. DNA of the CDR3: TGTGCCAGCAGTGAGGTTTGGGGTGGGAGTGAAGCTTTCTTT.

This rearrangement joins TRBV11-3 to TRBJ2-5; maybe TRBD1 (6 bases). Trimming took off 1 base at V and 5 bases at J, with 8 bases between the two ends. The germline V gene encodes CDR1 SGHNT and CDR2 YENEEA. CDR3 size: 13 residues. The CDR3 spells CASSLVQGETQYF. CDR3 nucleotides: TGTGCCAGCAGCTTAGTCCAGGGGGAGACCCAGTACTTC.

This chain links TRBV5-1 with TRBJ2-2; TRBD2 aligns across 14 bases. The V and J ends lost 4 bases and 6 bases, in that order; junction bases with no gene match: 5. Germline V lookup: CDR1 SGHRS, CDR2 YFSETQ. CDR3 length equals 16 residues. CDR3 DNA: TGCGCCAGCAGCGAAGGGACTAGCGGGGGATCCGGGGAGCTGTTTTTT. This sequence encodes CASSEGTSGGSGELFF.

The J gene is TRBJ2-1, the V gene TRBV4-2; possible D gene TRBD2, 6 bases. Germline values: CDR1 LGHNA, CDR2 YNFKEQ. CDR3 length: 12 amino acids. Deletions cut 0 bases from V and 13 bases from J, with 10 bases between. Here the CDR3 reads CASSQDGGVQFF. The CDR3 nucleotides are TGTGCCAGCAGCCAAGATGGCGGGGTCCAGTTCTTC.

The V call is TRBV10-3, the J call TRBJ2-1; 9 bases match TRBD2. The germline V gene has CDR1 ENHRY and CDR2 SYGVKD. The J segment lost 8 bases and the V segment lost 10 bases, leaving 12 bases of the junction unmatched. This CDR3 has 14 residues. In nucleotides, the CDR3 is TGTGCCACCCTGCTTGGCGGGGGGGCCTATGAGCAGTTCTTC. This gives the protein CATLLGGGAYEQFF.

On this clone: Given a much more abundant clone one base away, this may be a read error. This sample also contains other DNA sequences that code for the same CDR3. The chain carries TRBV11-2 and TRBJ2-3; unclear D gene. Germline CDR1 reads SGHAT; CDR2 reads FQNNGV. CDR3 length: 12 amino acids. V gave up 4 bases and J gave up 0 bases, with 2 bases separating them. CDR3 nucleotide sequence: TGTGCCAGCAGCTCGAGCACAGATACGCAGTATTTT. Protein product: CASSSSTDTQYF.

The chain links TRBV19 to TRBJ1-1, with D hard to call. The V gene lost 6 bases and the J gene lost 6 bases, with 14 bases spanning the gap. The CDR3 is 13 residues long. Germline CDR1 and CDR2: LNHDA and SQIVND (reference sequence). The CDR3 DNA is TGTGCCAGTAGGTTAAACGGGGAGGCTGAAGCTTTCTTT. It specifies CASRLNGEAEAFF. Variable domain in full (rest from reference TRBV19 and TRBJ1-1): DGGITQSPKYLFRKEGQNVTLSCEQNLNHDAMYWYRQDPGQGLRLIYYSQIVNDFQKGDIAEGYSVSREKKESFPLTVTSAQKNPTAFYLCASRLNGEAEAFFGQGTRLTVV.

This clone was seen more than once but under ten times. V and J are TRBV4-1 and TRBJ2-5; D not resolved. V shed 0 bases and J shed 6 bases, with 14 bases lying between them. Germline-derived CDR1 and CDR2 are MGHRA and YSYEKL. The CDR3 extends over 15 amino acids. DNA for the CDR3: TGCGCCAGCAGCCAAGATTCAGAGGCTTGGAAGACCCAGTACTTC. It yields the protein CASSQDSEAWKTQYF.

The chain employs TRBV18 and TRBJ1-4; D remains ambiguous. Deletions cut 2 bases from V and 3 bases from J, with 16 bases between. This CDR3 region has 17 residues. Germline lookup yields CDR1 KGHSH and CDR2 LQKENI. The CDR3 region is CASSPNTVLGSNEKLFF. As DNA, the CDR3 is TGTGCCAGCTCACCAAATACAGTCTTGGGCTCTAATGAAAAACTGTTTTTT.

The genes are TRBV9 and TRBJ1-2; 11 bases fit TRBD1. The J segment lost 4 bases and the V segment lost 6 bases, leaving 5 bases of the junction unmatched. CDR1 is SGDLS and CDR2 is YYNGEE in the germline V gene. The CDR3 length is 14 residues. The CDR3 sequence: CASNRDRGTYGYTF. In DNA form, the CDR3 reads TGTGCCAGCAACCGGGACAGGGGGACCTATGGCTACACCTTC.

The sample holds a few counts of this clone. The V and J genes are TRBV2 and TRBJ2-3; D perhaps matches TRBD2 (6 bases). CDR1 is SNHLY and CDR2 is FYNNEI in the germline V gene. The CDR3 extends over 13 amino acids. Trimming shortened V by 7 bases and J by 3 bases, and 11 bases separated the two germline ends. CDR3 amino acids: CASNWRGTDTQYF. The DNA of the CDR3 is TGTGCCAGCAACTGGAGGGGAACAGATACGCAGTATTTT. Using reference TRBV2 and TRBJ2-3 for the parts outside the CDR3, the full variable domain is EPEVTQTPSHQVTQMGQEVILRCVPISNHLYFYWYRQILGQKVEFLVSFYNNEISEKSEIFDDQFSVERPDGSNFTLKIRSTKLEDSAMYFCASNWRGTDTQYFGPGTRLTVL.

V is TRBV12-5 and J is TRBJ2-1; 7 nucleotides match TRBD1. J lost 4 bases, V lost 7 bases, and 10 bases had no gene match. Looked up from germline, CDR1 is LGHNT and CDR2 is FRNRAP. The CDR3 covers 15 residues. CDR3 sequence (DNA): TGTGCTAGTGCCCCGACAGGGTTCGGTTACAATGAGCAGTTCTTC. Amino acids: CASAPTGFGYNEQFF.

The chain couples TRBV3-1 (or the pseudogene TRBV3-2) to TRBJ2-5, with 8 nucleotides matching TRBD1. Germline CDR1 and CDR2: LGHDT and YNNKEL (reference sequence). After removal of 4 bases from V and 5 bases from J, the junction contained 9 bases not matched to a gene. This CDR3 is 15 amino acids long. The CDR3 here is CASSPYPDREETQYF. The CDR3 coding sequence is TGTGCCAGCAGCCCCTACCCGGACAGGGAGGAGACCCAGTACTTC.

With respect to this clone: This may stem from a read error, because a much larger clone lies one nucleotide away. The chain uses TRBV7-9 and TRBJ1-1; possible D gene TRBD1, 6 bases. Trimming shortened V by 6 bases and J by 4 bases, and 15 bases separated the two germline ends. CDR1 SEHNR and CDR2 FQNEAQ come from the germline V gene (reference sequence). There are 14 residues in the CDR3. The CDR3 DNA is TGTGCCAGCAGTTGGGAGGGGGGGGGCACTGAAGCTTTCTTT. Encoded protein: CASSWEGGGTEAFF.

A few counts support this clone. V usage is TRBV5-1 and J usage is TRBJ2-2, with 7 bases aligning to TRBD1. The V gene end was trimmed by 5 bases and the J gene end by 5 bases; junction bases not matched to a gene: 9. Looked up from germline, CDR1 is SGHRS and CDR2 is YFSETQ. The length of the CDR3 is 15 residues. The CDR3 DNA reads TGCGCCAGCAGTCGGCAGGGGGATTGGACCGGGGAGCTGTTTTTT. It translates to CASSRQGDWTGELFF. The full variable domain, completed using reference TRBV5-1 and TRBJ2-2, is KAGVTQTPRYLIKTRGQQVTLSCSPISGHRSVSWYQQTPGQGLQFLFEYFSETQRNKGNFPGRFSGRQFSNSRSEMNVSTLELGDSALYLCASSRQGDWTGELFFGEGSRLTVL.

V gene TRBV19 combines with J gene TRBJ2-7; D remains ambiguous. Trimming took 0 bases from V and 6 from J, leaving 9 bases between them. The CDR3 covers 13 residues. Germline values: CDR1 LNHDA, CDR2 SQIVND (reference sequence). The DNA of the CDR3 is TGTGCCAGTAGTATAGATCTCCAGGTCGAGCAGTACTTC. Amino acid sequence: CASSIDLQVEQYF. Combining the CDR3 with reference TRBV19 and TRBJ2-7 gives the whole variable domain DGGITQSPKYLFRKEGQNVTLSCEQNLNHDAMYWYRQDPGQGLRLIYYSQIVNDFQKGDIAEGYSVSREKKESFPLTVTSAQKNPTAFYLCASSIDLQVEQYFGPGTRLTVT.

The chain is built from TRBV5-1 and TRBJ1-6, with D tentatively TRBD1 (5 bases). Germline-derived CDR1 and CDR2 are SGHRS and YFSETQ. Trimming removed 1 base from V and 6 bases from J, with 14 bases in between. This CDR3 contains 16 residues. In DNA form, the CDR3 reads TGCGCCAGCAGCTTGCAACCCGACAGTGCTAATTCACCCCTCCACTTT. This gives the protein CASSLQPDSANSPLHF. Full variable domain (missing parts from reference TRBV5-1 and TRBJ1-6): KAGVTQTPRYLIKTRGQQVTLSCSPISGHRSVSWYQQTPGQGLQFLFEYFSETQRNKGNFPGRFSGRQFSNSRSEMNVSTLELGDSALYLCASSLQPDSANSPLHFGNGTRLTVT.

V usage is TRBV10-3 and J usage is TRBJ1-1, with 7 nucleotides matching TRBD1. The CDR3 runs 13 residues. Germline V gene lookup returns CDR1 ENHRY and CDR2 SYGVKD. The ends lost 8 bases at V and 4 bases at J; junction bases unmatched: 7. CDR3 sequence: CAILQGMGTEAFF. CDR3 sequence (DNA): TGTGCCATCTTACAGGGGATGGGCACTGAAGCTTTCTTT.

J is TRBJ1-4 and V is TRBV19; possible D gene TRBD1, 6 bases. This CDR3 has 18 amino acids. The V end was cut by 1 base, the J end by 0 bases, with 15 bases between. The germline CDR1 and CDR2 sequences are LNHDA and SQIVND (reference sequence). This chain's CDR3 is CASSIGKGYRATNEKLFF. CDR3 sequence (DNA): TGTGCCAGTAGTATAGGAAAGGGCTACAGGGCAACTAATGAAAAACTGTTTTTT.

This chain uses TRBV10-1 with TRBJ2-2; D is possibly TRBD2 (5 bases). The CDR3 length is 16 residues. The germline gives CDR1 WNHNN, CDR2 SYGVQD (reference sequence). Trimming shortened V by 6 bases and J by 4 bases, and 18 bases separated the two germline ends. The CDR3, as DNA: TGCGCCAGCAGCCAACGAAGAGGGCGGCCCACCGGGGAGCTGTTTTTT. It is translated as CASSQRRGRPTGELFF.

V is TRBV19 and J is TRBJ1-1, with 7 bases that match TRBD1. V shed 5 bases, J shed 4 bases, and the junction held 13 bases outside the gene matches. The CDR3 is made up of 16 amino acids. CDR1 and CDR2 from the germline V gene are LNHDA and SQIVND (reference sequence). CDR3 protein: CASSSQTGFVRTEAFF. The CDR3 coding sequence is TGTGCCAGTAGTTCCCAGACAGGGTTTGTCCGCACTGAAGCTTTCTTT.

This chain uses TRBV3-1 (or the pseudogene TRBV3-2) with TRBJ1-5; 8 bases line up with TRBD1. V shed 1 base, J shed 2 bases, and the junction held 7 bases outside the gene matches. Germline-derived CDR1 and CDR2 are LGHDT and YNNKEL (reference sequence). The CDR3 is made up of 17 amino acids. The CDR3 DNA is TGTGCCAGCAGCCAAGGCATCAGGGGGCGCCGCAATCAGCCCCAGCATTTT. This sequence encodes CASSQGIRGRRNQPQHF.

V gene TRBV6-5 combines with J gene TRBJ1-5, with D possibly TRBD1 on 6 matching bases. This CDR3 is built from 16 residues. Germline values: CDR1 MNHEY, CDR2 SVGAGI. Trimming took 0 bases from V and 3 from J, leaving 12 bases between them. CDR3 DNA sequence: TGTGCCAGCAGTTACTCCAGGGGTGGGAACAATCAGCCCCAGCATTTT. Translation: CASSYSRGGNNQPQHF.

The chain has TRBV7-2 and TRBJ2-3, with TRBD2 matching 9 bases. Germline trimming cut 1 base from V and 3 bases from J; bases unmatched to any gene: 2. The CDR3 is 15 residues long. CDR1 and CDR2 (germline): SGHTA, FQGNSA. CDR3 DNA: TGTGCCAGCAGCTTAGGCGGACTAGCGACAGATACGCAGTATTTT. Translated: CASSLGGLATDTQYF. Based on the CDR3 plus reference TRBV7-2 and TRBJ2-3, the full variable domain is GAGVSQSPSNKVTEKGKDVELRCDPISGHTALYWYRQSLGQGLEFLIYFQGNSAPDKSGLPSDRFSAERTGGSVSTLTIQRTQQEDSAVYLCASSLGGLATDTQYFGPGTRLTVL.